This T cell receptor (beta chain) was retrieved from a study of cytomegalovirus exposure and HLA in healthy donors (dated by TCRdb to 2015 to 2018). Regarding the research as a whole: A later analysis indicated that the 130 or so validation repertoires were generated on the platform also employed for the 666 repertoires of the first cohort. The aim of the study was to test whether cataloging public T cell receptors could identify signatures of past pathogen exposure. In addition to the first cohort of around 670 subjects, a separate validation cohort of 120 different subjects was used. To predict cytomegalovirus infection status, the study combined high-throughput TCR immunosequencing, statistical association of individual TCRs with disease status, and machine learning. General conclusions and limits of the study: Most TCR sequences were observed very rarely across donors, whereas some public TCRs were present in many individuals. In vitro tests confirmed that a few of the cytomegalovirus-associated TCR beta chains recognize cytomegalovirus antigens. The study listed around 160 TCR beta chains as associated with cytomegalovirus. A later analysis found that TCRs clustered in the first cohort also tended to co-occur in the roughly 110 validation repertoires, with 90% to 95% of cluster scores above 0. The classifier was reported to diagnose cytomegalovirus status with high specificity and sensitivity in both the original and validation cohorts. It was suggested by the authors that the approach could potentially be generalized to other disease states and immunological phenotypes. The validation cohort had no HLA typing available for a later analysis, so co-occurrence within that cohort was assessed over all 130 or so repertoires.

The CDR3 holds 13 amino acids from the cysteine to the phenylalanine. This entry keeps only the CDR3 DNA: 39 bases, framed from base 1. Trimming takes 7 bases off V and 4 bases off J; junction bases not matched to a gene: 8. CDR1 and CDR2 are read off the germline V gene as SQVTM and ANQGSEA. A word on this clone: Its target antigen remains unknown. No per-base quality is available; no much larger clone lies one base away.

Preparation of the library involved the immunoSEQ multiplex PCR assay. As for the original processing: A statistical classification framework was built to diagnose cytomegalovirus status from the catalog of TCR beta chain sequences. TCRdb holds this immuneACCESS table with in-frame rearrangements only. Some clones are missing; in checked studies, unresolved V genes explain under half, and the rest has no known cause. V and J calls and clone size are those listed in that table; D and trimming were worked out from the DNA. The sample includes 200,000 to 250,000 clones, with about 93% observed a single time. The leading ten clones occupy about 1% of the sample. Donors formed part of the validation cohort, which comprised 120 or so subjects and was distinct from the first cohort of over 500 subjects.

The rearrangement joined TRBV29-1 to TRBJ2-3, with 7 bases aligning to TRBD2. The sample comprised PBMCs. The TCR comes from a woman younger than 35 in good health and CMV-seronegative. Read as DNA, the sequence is TGCAGCGGTCGCGGGAGTTCGGCAGATACGCAGTATTTT. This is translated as CSGRGSSADTQYF.